This TCR beta chain was sequenced during a study of CD8 T cells in ankylosing spondylitis. The study's findings and limits: Disease-linked clones displayed a CD8+ phenotype and appeared relatively rarely in peripheral blood. The authors reported significant enrichment of disease-linked clones in matched ankylosing spondylitis synovial fluid. There was a TCR beta motif, made of fewer than 10 highly homologous variants, that appeared characteristic of ankylosing spondylitis blood. Certain motif variants had earlier been reported in reactive arthritis synovial fluid and blood.

This clonotype was detected only once. Its specificity is not known. Germline CDR1 MGHRA, CDR2 YSYEKL. V was trimmed by 1 base and J by 4 bases, leaving 4 bases between them. This CDR3 has 13 residues. Libraries of TCR beta came from quantitative 5'-RACE with molecular barcodes. TCRdb ran MiXCR on the 5' RACE reads and lists one entry per CDR3 protein. The table records 130,000 or so distinct CDR3 sequences, approximately 17% of them present only once. The TCR sequence derives from a male donor with ankylosing spondylitis. This chain connects TRBV4-1 to TRBJ2-2; no clear D gene. The sample taken for sequencing was blood, either unsorted or a sorted T cell fraction (not recorded which). The CDR3 DNA sequence: TGCGCCAGCAGCCAAGCGGTCACCGGGGAGCTGTTTTTT. Translated, it gives CASSQAVTGELFF.